These 9 T cell receptor beta chains originate from one sample sequenced in a study of shared clonotypes between healthy human individuals. Profiling relied on immunoSEQ multiplex PCR, and the TCRdb table lists in-frame clones only, not all of them. The repertoire holds 2 million to 2.5 million clones, with less than 95% as singletons. What was sequenced was naive CD4+ T cells from PBMCs. Subset meaning: CD45RA+ positively selected. All receptors come from a man aged 18 to 30 in good health. Some clones in this sample may be carry-over from other donors' samples.

This clone was observed a single time. The rearrangement joins TRBV15 to TRBJ1-5, with a weak D call TRBD1 (6 bases). The CDR3 consists of 14 residues. Between the trimmed V and J ends, which lost 2 bases and 7 bases, there was a span of 12 bases. The V gene's germline CDR1 is LNHNV and CDR2 YYDKDF (reference sequence). In DNA form, the CDR3 reads TGTGCCACCAGCAGATCGGGGGGCCGGCAGCCCCAGCATTTT. It specifies CATSRSGGRQPQHF.

The chain combines TRBV18 with TRBJ2-7, with 7 bases fitting TRBD1. This CDR3 has 12 amino acids. The germline CDR1 and CDR2 sequences are KGHSH and LQKENI. V dropped 3 bases and J dropped 6; count of bases not matched to a gene: 2. In nucleotides, the CDR3 is TGTGCCAGCTCACCCAGACAGGGCGAGCAGTACTTC. Translated, it gives CASSPRQGEQYF.

The chain is built from TRBV7-9 and TRBJ2-7; D possibly corresponds to TRBD1 (6 bases). Trimming removed 2 bases from V and 3 bases from J, with 8 bases in between. There are 13 residues in the CDR3. Germline V gives CDR1 SEHNR, CDR2 FQNEAQ (reference sequence). CDR3 amino acids: CASSLTQGYEQYF. CDR3 DNA sequence: TGTGCCAGCAGCTTAACACAGGGCTACGAGCAGTACTTC. Filled out from reference TRBV7-9 and TRBJ2-7, the complete variable domain reads DTGVSQNPRHKITKRGQNVTFRCDPISEHNRLYWYRQTLGQGPEFLTYFQNEAQLEKSRLLSDRFSAERPKGSFSTLEIQRTEQGDSAMYLCASSLTQGYEQYFGPGTRLTVT.

The chain carries TRBV5-4 and TRBJ1-2; weak D call: TRBD1 (5 bases). V lost 3 bases and J 6 bases, leaving 12 bases between the germline ends. The CDR3 spans 13 residues. In germline, CDR1 is SGHNT, CDR2 YYREEE (reference sequence). CDR3 region: CASSSQGWDGYTF. DNA for the CDR3: TGTGCCAGCAGCTCGCAGGGTTGGGATGGCTACACCTTC.

The chain links TRBV5-6 to TRBJ2-1, with TRBD1 identical over 8 bases. CDR1 and CDR2 (germline): SGHDT, YYEEEE. V shed 1 base and J 2 bases; nucleotides not matched to a gene: 14. The CDR3 runs 19 residues. CDR3 loop: CASSLRQGTARLPYNEQFF. CDR3 sequence (DNA): TGTGCCAGCAGCTTGCGACAGGGGACAGCTAGATTACCCTACAATGAGCAGTTCTTC.

The V gene is TRBV6-6, the J gene TRBJ1-1, with D tentatively TRBD1 (6 bases). Germline V gene lookup returns CDR1 MNHNY and CDR2 SVGAGI (reference sequence). V was shortened by 6 bases and J by 1 base, with 9 bases between the two germline ends. The CDR3 runs to 13 residues. The CDR3 loop is CASSPGQNTEAFF. The DNA for the CDR3 is TGTGCCAGCAGCCCGGGACAGAACACTGAAGCTTTCTTT.

In its sample, this clone was seen once. The rearrangement uses TRBV30 and TRBJ1-3; possible D gene TRBD1, 5 bases. This CDR3 region has 15 residues. V was trimmed by 3 bases and J by 2 bases, leaving 14 bases between them. CDR1 is GTSNPN, CDR2 SVGIG, per germline (reference sequence). The CDR3 region has the DNA TGTGCCTGGAGCGAGGCGGGGGGGACTGGAAACACCATATATTTT. Protein sequence: CAWSEAGGTGNTIYF. The whole variable domain, remainder taken from reference TRBV30 and TRBJ1-3, is SQTIHQWPATLVQPVGSPLSLECTVEGTSNPNLYWYRQAAGRGLQLLFYSVGIGQISSEVPQNLSASRPQDRQFILSSKKLLLSDSGFYLCAWSEAGGTGNTIYFGEGSWLTVV.

This chain joins TRBV5-1 and TRBJ2-6; 7 bases are shared with TRBD1. This CDR3 region has 19 residues. Trimming at V came to 4 bases and at J to 2 bases, leaving 15 bases not matched to a gene. In germline, CDR1 is SGHRS, CDR2 YFSETQ. As DNA, the CDR3 is TGCGCCAGCAGCCCCGATTCTAGACAGGGATTCCCTGGGGCCAACGTCCTGACTTTC. This gives the protein CASSPDSRQGFPGANVLTF.

The rearrangement joins TRBV19 to TRBJ1-5; D uncertain. Looked up from germline, CDR1 is LNHDA and CDR2 is SQIVND (reference sequence). The CDR3 is 14 residues long. With 1 base removed from V and 3 bases from J, the gap between germline ends came to 7 bases. CDR3 in amino acids: CASSIASLNQPQHF. In nucleotides, the CDR3 is TGTGCCAGTAGTATAGCCAGTCTCAATCAGCCCCAGCATTTT.